The clone carrying this T cell receptor (beta chain) was observed a few times. What it binds is not known. A quantitative 5'-RACE method, one with molecular barcodes, was used to make TCR beta libraries. TCRdb fed the 5' RACE reads into MiXCR, producing one record per CDR3 protein. This sample yields 250,000 to 300,000 distinct CDR3 sequences, of which about 20% are seen a single time; around 33% belongs to the top ten. The CDR3 extends over 16 amino acids. V shed 0 bases and J shed 4 bases, with 16 bases lying between them. The germline V gene encodes CDR1 MGHRA and CDR2 YSYEKL. This sample is drawn from a study of CD8 T cells in ankylosing spondylitis. Whole-study findings and limits: Enrichment of disease-linked clones was reportedly significant in matched ankylosing spondylitis synovial fluid. It appeared that ankylosing spondylitis blood was characterized by a TCR beta motif of fewer than ten highly homologous variants.

Sequenced material: blood, either unsorted or a sorted T cell fraction (not recorded which). The TCR was taken from a male donor with ankylosing spondylitis or in good health (not recorded which). V and J are TRBV4-1 and TRBJ2-7; perhaps TRBD2 as D (5 bases). This chain's CDR3 is CASSQEDRWESYEQYF. DNA of the CDR3: TGCGCCAGCAGCCAAGAGGACCGGTGGGAGAGTTACGAGCAGTACTTC.